Shown below are 9 T cell receptor beta chains from a single sample sequenced in a study of CD8+ T cells in alopecia areata (dated by TCRdb to between 2017 and 2018). Per the publication, the time point label means: approximately 4 weeks on oral tofacitinib. Sample treatment or condition, as interpreted from the label and publication: oral pan-JAK inhibitor, 5-10 mg twice daily. The method behind the library was the immunoSEQ multiplex PCR assay. To provide template for TCR sequencing, every sample had RNA extracted and reverse transcribed into cDNA. TCRdb re-hosts the immuneACCESS table, in-frame sequences only. Its copies lack some clones; in the studies checked, an unresolved V gene accounts for under half of them, and the cause for the rest is not known. In this sample the table shows about 160,000 clones, just over 65% of which occur a single time. The top ten constitute 0.91% of the sample.

The sample in question was CD4+ T cells sorted from blood, obtained at week 4, from a patient treated with tofacitinib. The receptors stem from a human donor with alopecia areata.

This chain links TRBV30 with TRBJ1-2; TRBD1 aligns across 8 bases. This CDR3 is built from 13 residues. The germline V gene has CDR1 GTSNPN and CDR2 SVGIG (reference sequence). The V gene end was trimmed by 1 base and the J gene end by 8 bases; junction bases not matched to a gene: 6. This chain's CDR3 is CAWSGRGLGGYTF. The CDR3 nucleotides read TGTGCCTGGAGTGGCAGGGGGCTTGGCGGCTACACCTTC.

The V call is TRBV25-1, the J call TRBJ1-4; 10 positions agree with TRBD1. Germline CDR1 is MGHDK and CDR2 is SYGVNS. The CDR3 is made up of 15 amino acids. J was trimmed by 5 bases and V by 4 bases; bases with no gene match: 4. The CDR3, as DNA: TGTGCCAGCAGTGTGGTGGGACAGGGGAATGAAAAACTGTTTTTT. Residues: CASSVVGQGNEKLFF.

The chain employs TRBV10-2 and TRBJ1-2; 8 bases are a match to TRBD1. There are 13 residues in the CDR3. Germline values: CDR1 WSHSY, CDR2 SAAADI. The junction had 7 bases not matched to a gene; V was cut back by 5 bases and J by 8 bases. CDR3 nucleotides: TGCGCCAGCAGTCCCGGGACAGGCGGGGGCTACACCTTC. It is translated as CASSPGTGGGYTF.

The chain has TRBV5-5 and TRBJ1-3; D unclear. The length of the CDR3 is 13 residues. Germline CDR1 reads SGHKS; CDR2 reads YYEKEE (reference sequence). The V and J ends lost 4 bases and 4 bases respectively, with 9 bases between them. CDR3 sequence reads: CASSPFSGNTIYF. The CDR3 region has the DNA TGTGCCAGCAGCCCGTTTTCAGGAAACACCATATATTTT. The full variable domain, its missing parts supplied by reference TRBV5-5 and TRBJ1-3, is DAGVTQSPTHLIKTRGQQVTLRCSPISGHKSVSWYQQVLGQGPQFIFQYYEKEERGRGNFPDRFSARQFPNYSSELNVNALLLGDSALYLCASSPFSGNTIYFGEGSWLTVV.

With regard to this clone: A much larger clone lies a single base off, so this may be a read error. The chain combines TRBV5-4 with TRBJ2-3; no firm D call. Trimming shortened V by 2 bases and J by 4 bases, and 2 bases separated the two germline ends. CDR1 SGHNT and CDR2 YYREEE come from the germline V gene (reference sequence). The CDR3 spans 11 residues. This CDR3 is CASSFADTQYF. CDR3 DNA sequence: TGTGCCAGCAGCTTTGCAGATACGCAGTATTTT.

This chain uses TRBV2 with TRBJ2-5; D is perhaps TRBD2 (5 bases). Germline values: CDR1 SNHLY, CDR2 FYNNEI. The CDR3 totals 11 residues. Trimming took off 7 bases at V and 3 bases at J, with 6 bases between the two ends. The DNA for the CDR3 is TGTGCCAGCATGGGAGAAGAGACCCAGTACTTC. Protein sequence: CASMGEETQYF. Together with reference TRBV2 and TRBJ2-5, the CDR3 gives the full variable domain: EPEVTQTPSHQVTQMGQEVILRCVPISNHLYFYWYRQILGQKVEFLVSFYNNEISEKSEIFDDQFSVERPDGSNFTLKIRSTKLEDSAMYFCASMGEETQYFGPGTRLLVL.

This sequence joins TRBV11-2 and TRBJ2-7; no reliable D call. V dropped 7 bases and J dropped 7 bases, with 17 bases sitting between them. The germline gives CDR1 SGHAT, CDR2 FQNNGV. This CDR3 has 13 residues. The CDR3 bases are TGTGCCAGCAACCCCTGGGCCGGGCGTGAGCAGTACTTC. Protein: CASNPWAGREQYF.

J is TRBJ1-2 and V is TRBV27; TRBD1 agrees at 7 bases. V lost 3 bases and J lost 4; bases outside the gene matches: 5. Looked up from germline, CDR1 is MNHEY and CDR2 is SMNVEV (reference sequence). This CDR3 has 14 amino acids. The CDR3 here is CASSFRQGSYGYTF. DNA of the CDR3: TGTGCCAGCAGTTTTAGACAGGGTAGCTATGGCTACACCTTC.

This chain uses TRBV6-5 with TRBJ2-3; a weak D match, TRBD2 (5 bases). Trimming left V 7 bases short and J 1 base short, with 12 bases between. This CDR3 has 14 residues. Per germline, CDR1 MNHEY and CDR2 SVGAGI. Written as DNA, the CDR3 is TGTGCCAGCAAAAAGGGAGTGCGCACAGATACGCAGTATTTT. It encodes CASKKGVRTDTQYF.